The T cell receptor beta chain described here comes from a study of blood T cell repertoires in COVID-19. Turning to the study itself: Whether acute or convalescent, the COVID-19 samples came from the United States, Italy and Spain. T cells, B-cell-depleted T cells, or PBMCs supplied cDNA or gDNA.

Germline assignment: CDR1 LGHNA and CDR2 YNFKEQ. After removal of 4 bases from V and 2 bases from J, the junction contained 3 bases not matched to a gene. The CDR3 is made up of 14 amino acids. In the authors' workflow: Reference gene primer amplification gave estimated nucleated cell counts. This table comes from immunoSEQ multiplex PCR, and its TCRdb copy is limited to in-frame clones, with some not included. V and J calls and clone size are those listed in that table; D and trimming were worked out from the DNA. This table has about 230,000 clones, around 84% appearing once. The V gene is TRBV4-2, the J gene TRBJ2-7; 9 nucleotides line up with TRBD2. The clonotype comes from a man in his forties or fifties with acute or convalescent COVID-19. The sequencing sample was made of peripheral blood. CDR3 nucleotide sequence: TGTGCCAGCAGCCCGGGACTAGCTACCTACGAGCAGTACTTC. Translated, it gives CASSPGLATYEQYF.